The 20 T cell receptor beta chains reported below all come from one sample, sequenced in a study of blood T cell repertoires in COVID-19. The data were produced by immunoSEQ multiplex PCR, yet TCRdb's version contains in-frame clones alone and is incomplete. Here the sample spans around 270,000 clones, around 88% being singletons. Material: peripheral blood. All receptors derive from a man younger than 40 with acute or convalescent COVID-19.

CDR3 region: CASSPREGYSGNTIYF. CDR3 nucleotide sequence: TGCGCCAGCAGCCCGAGGGAAGGATACTCTGGAAACACCATATATTTT. This chain uses TRBV5-1 with TRBJ1-3; D remains ambiguous. V lost 4 bases to trimming and J lost 0 bases, with 14 bases between them. CDR1 and CDR2 from the germline V gene are SGHRS and YFSETQ. CDR3 length: 16 amino acids.

In its sample, this clone was seen a few times. The V gene is TRBV5-1, the J gene TRBJ1-1; no clear D. This CDR3 region has 14 residues. V dropped 3 bases and J dropped 1 base, with 10 bases sitting between them. The germline V gene encodes CDR1 SGHRS and CDR2 YFSETQ. This chain's CDR3 is CASSSTGENTEAFF. The DNA for the CDR3 is TGCGCCAGCAGCTCTACCGGAGAGAACACTGAAGCTTTCTTT.

The gene calls are TRBV5-4 and TRBJ2-1; 7 bases are a match to TRBD2. CDR1 and CDR2 from the germline V gene are SGHNT and YYREEE (reference sequence). The CDR3 runs to 15 residues. V shed 0 bases, J shed 1 base, and the junction held 1 base outside the gene matches. In DNA, the CDR3 is TGTGCCAGCAGCTTGGGGGGAGGGTCCTACAATGAGCAGTTCTTC. Residues: CASSLGGGSYNEQFF.

This clone was detected a few times. The rearrangement joins TRBV2 to TRBJ1-6, with TRBD1 matching 7 bases. Germline CDR1 and CDR2: SNHLY and FYNNEI. Trimming cost V 5 bases and J 1 base; bases outside gene matches: 5. The CDR3 is 16 amino acids. CDR3 bases: TGTGCCAGCAGTAACGACAGGGCTTCCTATAATTCACCCCTCCACTTT. Its translation is CASSNDRASYNSPLHF.

This chain links TRBV30 with TRBJ2-7; 10 bases match TRBD2. V trimming: 5 bases; J trimming: 4 bases; junction bases outside the gene matches: 11. Germline assignment: CDR1 GTSNPN and CDR2 SVGIG (reference sequence). The length of the CDR3 is 15 residues. This CDR3 reads CAWGAAGGRRYEQYF. The CDR3 DNA sequence: TGTGCCTGGGGGGCAGCGGGGGGGCGACGATACGAGCAGTACTTC.

The chain combines TRBV5-4 with TRBJ2-3; tentative D call: TRBD2 (6 bases). The CDR3 has 15 residues. Germline-derived CDR1 and CDR2 are SGHNT and YYREEE (reference sequence). V lost 3 bases, J lost 0 bases, and 11 bases lay in between. CDR3 nucleotides: TGTGCCAGCAGCTCCGGCGGGATAAGCACAGATACGCAGTATTTT. Protein: CASSSGGISTDTQYF.

The chain has TRBV15 and TRBJ2-1, with 9 bases aligning to TRBD1. The CDR3 is 14 amino acids. J lost 8 bases, V lost 5 bases, and 7 bases had no gene match. Germline loops: CDR1 LNHNV, CDR2 YYDKDF (reference sequence). CDR3 loop: CATSDRGIFDEQFF. The CDR3 coding sequence is TGTGCCACCAGCGACAGGGGGATCTTCGATGAGCAGTTCTTC.

The rearrangement links TRBV6-5 to TRBJ1-5; TRBD1 matches 7 bases. The V and J ends lost 0 bases and 3 bases, in that order; junction bases with no gene match: 5. Germline loops: CDR1 MNHEY, CDR2 SVGAGI. CDR3 length: 16 amino acids. Written as DNA, the CDR3 is TGTGCCAGCAGTTACTCGAAGGGGGCGGTCAATCAGCCCCAGCATTTT. Protein: CASSYSKGAVNQPQHF.

This rearrangement joins TRBV19 to TRBJ2-2; possible D gene TRBD2, 7 bases. The CDR3 contains 16 residues. Between the trimmed V and J ends, which lost 5 bases and 3 bases, there was a span of 16 bases. Germline CDR1 reads LNHDA; CDR2 reads SQIVND (reference sequence). Here the CDR3 reads CASSHRRGGDTGELFF. In DNA form, the CDR3 reads TGTGCCAGTAGTCATCGTCGAGGGGGGGACACCGGGGAGCTGTTTTTT.

This rearrangement joins TRBV4-1 to TRBJ2-5; possibly TRBD2 for D (7 bases). Per the germline V gene, CDR1 is MGHRA and CDR2 is YSYEKL. The CDR3 is 17 residues long. Trimming removed 1 base from V and 3 bases from J, with 18 bases in between. CDR3 residues: CASSQGDFRGAEETQYF. DNA for the CDR3: TGCGCCAGCAGCCAAGGCGACTTTCGGGGGGCCGAAGAGACCCAGTACTTC.

The DNA for the CDR3 is TGTGCCATCAGTGGGCGGACTAGCGGTAACACCGGGGAGCTGTTTTTT. The encoded protein is CAISGRTSGNTGELFF. The chain has TRBV10-3 and TRBJ2-2, with 10 positions matching TRBD2. In germline, CDR1 is ENHRY, CDR2 SYGVKD. The CDR3 spans 16 residues. Trimming cost V 4 bases and J 2 bases; bases outside gene matches: 4.

The chain combines TRBV28 with TRBJ2-3; no clear D. The CDR3 totals 12 residues. Per the germline V gene, CDR1 is MDHEN and CDR2 is SYDVKM. The V end was cut by 5 bases, the J end by 7 bases, with 10 bases between. DNA for the CDR3: TGTGCCAGCAGTCTAGGTGGCTATACGCAGTATTTT. This gives the protein CASSLGGYTQYF.

The gene calls are TRBV18 and TRBJ1-4; D remains unclear. Trimming removed 4 bases at V and 0 bases at J, with 6 bases between. Germline CDR1 is KGHSH and CDR2 is LQKENI. This CDR3 region has 14 residues. The CDR3 DNA reads TGTGCCAGCTCACTACGGGCAACTAATGAAAAACTGTTTTTT. This sequence encodes CASSLRATNEKLFF.

Note on this clone: One end of the junction does not line up with germline, which may come from a read error. The chain carries TRBV6-5 and TRBJ1-1; 7 bases map to TRBD1. The CDR3 has 14 amino acids. The germline V gene has CDR1 MNHEY and CDR2 SVGAGI. CDR3 in DNA: TGTGCCAGCAGGGCAGGGGGGTCAAGGGCTGAAGCTTTTTTT. This codes for CASRAGGSRAEAFF.

The chain employs TRBV19 and TRBJ2-7, with D maybe TRBD2 (6 bases). CDR3 length equals 14 residues. Germline CDR1 and CDR2: LNHDA and SQIVND (reference sequence). Trimming removed 2 bases at V and 5 bases at J, with 13 bases between. In DNA form, the CDR3 reads TGTGCCAGTAGTATACTTCGGGGGAGCGACGAGCAGTACTTC. This encodes CASSILRGSDEQYF.

The V call is TRBV9, the J call TRBJ2-1; tentatively, D is TRBD2 (5 bases). Germline lookup yields CDR1 SGDLS and CDR2 YYNGEE. V was pared by 2 bases and J by 5 bases, with 14 bases between. The CDR3 extends over 15 amino acids. CDR3 in amino acids: CASSVGSGINNEQFF. As DNA, the CDR3 is TGTGCCAGCAGCGTGGGATCCGGGATTAACAATGAGCAGTTCTTC.

V gene TRBV20-1 combines with J gene TRBJ2-7, with a possible D match to TRBD2 (6 bases). The CDR3 length is 11 residues. V lost 1 base and J 7 bases, leaving 8 bases between the germline ends. The germline V gene has CDR1 DFQATT and CDR2 SNEGSKA (reference sequence). The CDR3 sequence is CSARGAGEQYF. The CDR3 nucleotides are TGCAGTGCTAGAGGTGCGGGGGAGCAGTACTTC.

The V gene is TRBV4-1, the J gene TRBJ2-2; D is unclear. Germline V lookup: CDR1 MGHRA, CDR2 YSYEKL. Trimming left V 5 bases short and J 5 bases short, with 9 bases between. This CDR3 has 13 residues. The CDR3 protein is CASSSQYTGELFF. CDR3 coding DNA: TGCGCCAGCAGCTCACAATATACCGGGGAGCTGTTTTTT.

The V call is TRBV28, the J call TRBJ2-1; 7 positions match TRBD2. The junction had 9 bases not matched to a gene; V was cut back by 8 bases and J by 5 bases. Germline CDR1 reads MDHEN; CDR2 reads SYDVKM. The CDR3 is 14 residues long. The CDR3 coding sequence is TGTGCCAGCTCAGAGGGAGGGCTCCACAATGAGCAGTTCTTC. Translated, it gives CASSEGGLHNEQFF.

The chain combines TRBV15 with TRBJ2-7, with 13 bases aligning to TRBD2. Trimming at V came to 2 bases and at J to 6 bases, leaving 7 bases not matched to a gene. The CDR3 covers 16 residues. Germline CDR1 LNHNV, CDR2 YYDKDF (reference sequence). The DNA for the CDR3 is TGTGCCACCAGCAGATCACTAGCGGGAGGGGGAGTCGAGCAGTACTTC. Residues: CATSRSLAGGGVEQYF.